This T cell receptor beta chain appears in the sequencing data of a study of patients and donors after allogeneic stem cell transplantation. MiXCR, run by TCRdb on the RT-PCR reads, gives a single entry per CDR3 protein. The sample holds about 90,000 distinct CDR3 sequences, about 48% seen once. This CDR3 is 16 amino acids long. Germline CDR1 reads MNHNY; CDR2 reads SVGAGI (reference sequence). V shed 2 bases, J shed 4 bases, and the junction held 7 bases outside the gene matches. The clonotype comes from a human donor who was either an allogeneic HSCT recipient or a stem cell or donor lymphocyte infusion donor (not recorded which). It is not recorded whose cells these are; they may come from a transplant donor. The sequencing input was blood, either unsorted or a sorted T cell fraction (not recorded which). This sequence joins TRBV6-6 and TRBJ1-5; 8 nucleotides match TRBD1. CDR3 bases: TGTGCCAGCAGTTACGGGGCAGGGGGCGCGAATCAGCCCCAGCATTTT. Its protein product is CASSYGAGGANQPQHF.